This T cell receptor beta chain comes out of a study of kidney transplant recipient with SARS-CoV-2 infection. The V end was cut by 0 bases, the J end by 7 bases, with 7 bases between. CDR1 and CDR2 (germline): SGHRS, YFSETQ. The length of the CDR3 is 13 residues. This clonotype was counted many times. TCRdb analysed the reads with MiXCR anew, one entry per CDR3 protein. In the table there are approximately 250,000 distinct CDR3 sequences, more than 25% of which are singletons. The sample here was a blood sample, taken at baseline and on roughly day 120 from a kidney transplant recipient. The chain has TRBV5-1 and TRBJ2-2; D ambiguous. The receptor was derived from a male patient between 25 and 40 years old who had COVID-19 and was a kidney transplant recipient. Some T cells may possibly be graft donor cells. The CDR3 region has the DNA TGCGCCAGCAGCTTGGGGGTAGGCGGGGAGCTGTTTTTT. Its protein product is CASSLGVGGELFF.